This T cell receptor beta chain comes out of a study of Graves' ophthalmopathy and Graves' hyperthyroidism. There are a few counts of this clonotype. The antigen is not known. This CDR3 contains 14 residues. The junction had 5 bases not matched to a gene; V was cut back by 10 bases and J by 1 base. The V gene's germline CDR1 is LNHDA and CDR2 SQIVND (reference sequence). RNA transcripts served as template for amplifying TCR beta CDR3 sequences. Following a first-round RT-PCR that used HTBI primers, a second-round multiplex PCR was carried out. TCRdb fed the multiplex PCR reads into MiXCR, producing one record per CDR3 protein. The table lists almost 750,000 distinct CDR3 sequences, roughly two fifths of them singletons, with 44% in the top ten. Ophthalmopathy in the donors was of moderate-to-severe activity, with CAS ≥3, NOSPECS ≥4 and duration under 3 months. Clinical symptoms, serum thyroxine, TRAb, thyroid ultrasound and orbital computed tomography formed the basis of diagnosis.

Regarding the study as a whole: Blood also contained most of the expanded thyroid clonotypes above 0.001 frequency.

The sequenced sample was peripheral blood. The receptor was isolated from an adult man with Graves' ophthalmopathy. J is TRBJ2-2 and V is TRBV19, with TRBD2 matching 8 bases. CDR3 nucleotides: TGTGCCATACGGGAGGGGTTGAACACCGGGGAGCTGTTTTTT. It is translated as CAIREGLNTGELFF.